One T cell receptor (beta chain) is described in this entry. Its matching antigen is unknown. CDR1 and CDR2 (germline): GTSNPN, SVGIG (reference sequence). V lost 0 bases, J lost 4 bases, and 11 bases lay in between. The CDR3 covers 14 residues. This record belongs to a study of shared clonotypes between healthy human individuals. Study conclusions and caveats: Unshared clonotypes carried lower generation probabilities than those common to all four donors.

Division of CD4+ cells produced a CD45RA+ naive subset and a CD45RA-negative memory subset. Assay: immunoSEQ multiplex PCR; the TCRdb copy retains only in-frame clones and omits some. The repertoire consists of about 1 million clones, with around 74% occurring once and the leading ten covering roughly 1.4%. What was sequenced was memory CD4+ T cells sorted from blood. Subset defined: CD45RA-negative fraction. The chain joins TRBV30 to TRBJ2-3, with D possibly being TRBD2 (5 bases). The clonotype was recovered from a man aged 18 to 30 in good health. CDR3 residues: CAWSVGEEADTQYF. The CDR3 DNA follows: TGTGCCTGGAGTGTGGGAGAGGAGGCAGATACGCAGTATTTT.